The sequence of this T cell receptor (beta chain) was determined in a study of blood T cell repertoires in COVID-19. Study background: Samples representing acute and convalescent COVID-19 were sourced from the United States, Italy and Spain.

The table lists this clone with a count of one. How the authors handled the data: For nucleated cells, counts were estimated from reference gene primer amplification. Data came from immunoSEQ multiplex PCR; TCRdb stores just in-frame clones and leaves some out. The D gene and trimming were derived from the DNA, and the V and J assignments and clone size from that table. The table has 250,000 or so clones, roughly 86% seen once. Trimming pared 1 base from V and 2 bases from J, leaving 15 bases between. The CDR3 runs to 16 residues. The germline V gene has CDR1 LNHDA and CDR2 SQIVND (reference sequence).

Sequencing used peripheral blood. The gene calls are TRBV19 and TRBJ2-7; D is possibly TRBD1 (5 bases). The TCR originated in a man aged 35-49 years with active or convalescent COVID-19. The CDR3 nucleotides read TGTGCCAGTAGTATAGGGGTCAGGGATGGTACCTACGAGCAGTACTTC. Amino acids: CASSIGVRDGTYEQYF.